The clone carrying this T cell receptor beta chain was observed many times. Its cognate antigen is unknown. Indicated time point: sample taken at primary tumor resection. Unsorted whole RNA from tumor, nontumor lung or frozen PBMC underwent sequencing. Donation came from approximately 69 patients with untreated early-stage non-small cell lung cancer. The sample is drawn from a study of spatial heterogeneity in lung cancer. Study summary: Sequence detection consistently recorded a greater number of beta-chain than alpha-chain sequences.

The CDR3 extends over 14 amino acids. Germline loops: CDR1 SGHTS, CDR2 YDEGEE. Losses at the gene ends were 2 bases for V and 3 bases for J; bases not matched to a gene: 3. Regarding the study as a whole: Blood contained ubiquitous expanded tumor TCRs more at resection than at follow-up.

Carried by each TCR cDNA molecule was a unique molecular identifier. TCRdb called the 5' RACE reads again in MiXCR, with one record for every CDR3 protein. Of about 50,000 distinct CDR3 sequences in the sample, about 7.6% were seen once. The sequence came from a female donor with early-stage non-small cell lung cancer. The chain employs TRBV5-8 and TRBJ1-1; 8 positions match TRBD1. The material sequenced was PBMCs, taken at surgery. CDR3 residues: CASSLQGVDTEAFF. The CDR3 nucleotides are TGTGCCAGCAGCTTACAGGGGGTGGACACTGAAGCTTTCTTT.